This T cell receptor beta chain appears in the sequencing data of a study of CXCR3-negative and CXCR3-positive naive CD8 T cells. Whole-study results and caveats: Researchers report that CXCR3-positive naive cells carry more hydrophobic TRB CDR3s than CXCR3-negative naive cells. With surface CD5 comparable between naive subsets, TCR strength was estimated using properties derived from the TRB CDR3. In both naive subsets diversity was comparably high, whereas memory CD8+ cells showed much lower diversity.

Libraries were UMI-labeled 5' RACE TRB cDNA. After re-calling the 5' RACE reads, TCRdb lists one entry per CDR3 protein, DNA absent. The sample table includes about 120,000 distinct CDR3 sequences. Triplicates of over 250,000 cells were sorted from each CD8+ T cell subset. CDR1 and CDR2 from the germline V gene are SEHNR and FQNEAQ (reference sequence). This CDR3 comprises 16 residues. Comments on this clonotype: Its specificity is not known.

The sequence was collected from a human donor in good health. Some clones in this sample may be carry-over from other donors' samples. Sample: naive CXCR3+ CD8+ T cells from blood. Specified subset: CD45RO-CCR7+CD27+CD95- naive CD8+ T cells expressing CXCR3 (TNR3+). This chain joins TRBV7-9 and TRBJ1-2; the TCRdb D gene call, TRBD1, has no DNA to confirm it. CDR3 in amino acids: CASSGREQGQVHGYTF.